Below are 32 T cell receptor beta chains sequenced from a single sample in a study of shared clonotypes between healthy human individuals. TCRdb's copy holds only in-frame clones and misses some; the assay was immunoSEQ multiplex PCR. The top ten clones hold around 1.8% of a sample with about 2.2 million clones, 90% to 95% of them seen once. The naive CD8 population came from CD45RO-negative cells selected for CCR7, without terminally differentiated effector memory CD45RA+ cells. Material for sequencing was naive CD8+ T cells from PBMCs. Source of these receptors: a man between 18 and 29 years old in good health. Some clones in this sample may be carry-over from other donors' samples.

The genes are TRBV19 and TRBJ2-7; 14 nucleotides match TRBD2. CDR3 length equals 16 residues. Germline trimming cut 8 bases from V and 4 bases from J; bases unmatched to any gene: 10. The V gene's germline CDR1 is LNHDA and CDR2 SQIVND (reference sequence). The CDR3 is CASSIRLAGGPYEQYF. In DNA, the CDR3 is TGTGCCAGTTCAATTCGACTAGCGGGAGGGCCTTACGAGCAGTACTTC.

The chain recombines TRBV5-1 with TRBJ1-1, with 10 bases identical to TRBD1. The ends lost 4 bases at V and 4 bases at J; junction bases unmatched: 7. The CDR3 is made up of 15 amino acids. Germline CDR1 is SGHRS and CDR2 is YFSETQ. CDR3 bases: TGCGCCAGCAGCCCGTTGACAGGGGGCCGCACTGAAGCTTTCTTT. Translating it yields CASSPLTGGRTEAFF.

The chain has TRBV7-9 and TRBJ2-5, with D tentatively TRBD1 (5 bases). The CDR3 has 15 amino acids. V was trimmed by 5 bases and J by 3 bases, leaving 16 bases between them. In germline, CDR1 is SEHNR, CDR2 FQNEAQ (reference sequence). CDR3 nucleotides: TGTGCCAGCAGCCTTACACCCAAAGGGGAAGAGACCCAGTACTTC. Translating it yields CASSLTPKGEETQYF.

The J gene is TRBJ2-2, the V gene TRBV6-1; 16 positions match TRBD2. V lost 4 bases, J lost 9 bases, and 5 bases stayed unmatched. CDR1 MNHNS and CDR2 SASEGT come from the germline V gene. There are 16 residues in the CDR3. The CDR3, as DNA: TGTGCCAGCAGTGGCGGGACTAGCGGGAGGGCAAGGGAGCTGTTTTTT. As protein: CASSGGTSGRARELFF.

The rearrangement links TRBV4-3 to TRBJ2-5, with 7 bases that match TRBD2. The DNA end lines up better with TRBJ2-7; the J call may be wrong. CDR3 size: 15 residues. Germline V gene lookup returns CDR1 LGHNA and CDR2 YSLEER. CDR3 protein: CASSQEEGTTYEQYF. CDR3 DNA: TGCGCCAGCAGCCAAGAGGAGGGGACTACCTACGAGCAGTACTTC.

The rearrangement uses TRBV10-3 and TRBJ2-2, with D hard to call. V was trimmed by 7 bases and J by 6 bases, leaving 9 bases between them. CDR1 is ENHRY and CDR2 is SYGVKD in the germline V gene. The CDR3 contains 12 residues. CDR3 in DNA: TGTGCCATCATACCCCGCCCCGGGGAGCTGTTTTTT. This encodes CAIIPRPGELFF.

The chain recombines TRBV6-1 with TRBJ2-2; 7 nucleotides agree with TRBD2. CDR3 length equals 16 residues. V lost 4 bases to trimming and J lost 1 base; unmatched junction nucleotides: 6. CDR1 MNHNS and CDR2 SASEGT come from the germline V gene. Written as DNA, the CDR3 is TGTGCCAGCAGTGCTCGAACGGGGGGGAACACCGGGGAGCTGTTTTTT. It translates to CASSARTGGNTGELFF.

The DNA of the CDR3 is TGTGCCAGCAGCCCCTTTCGGGGGGAAAGGATGAGTGAGCAGTTCTTC. Its protein product is CASSPFRGERMSEQFF. The gene calls are TRBV9 and TRBJ2-1; TRBD2 agrees at 7 bases. This CDR3 spans 16 amino acids. Germline CDR1 reads SGDLS; CDR2 reads YYNGEE. The junction had 16 bases not matched to a gene; V was cut back by 4 bases and J by 9 bases.

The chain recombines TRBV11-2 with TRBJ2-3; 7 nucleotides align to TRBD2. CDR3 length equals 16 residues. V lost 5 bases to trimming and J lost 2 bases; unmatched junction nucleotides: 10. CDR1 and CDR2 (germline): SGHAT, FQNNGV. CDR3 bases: TGTGCCAGCAGCCCTTGGGGGGGTGGATCCACAGATACGCAGTATTTT. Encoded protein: CASSPWGGGSTDTQYF.

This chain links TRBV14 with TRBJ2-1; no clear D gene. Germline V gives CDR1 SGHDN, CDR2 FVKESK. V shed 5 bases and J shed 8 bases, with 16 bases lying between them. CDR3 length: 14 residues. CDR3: CASSARSWMDEQFF. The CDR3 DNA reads TGTGCCAGCAGCGCAAGATCGTGGATGGATGAGCAGTTCTTC.

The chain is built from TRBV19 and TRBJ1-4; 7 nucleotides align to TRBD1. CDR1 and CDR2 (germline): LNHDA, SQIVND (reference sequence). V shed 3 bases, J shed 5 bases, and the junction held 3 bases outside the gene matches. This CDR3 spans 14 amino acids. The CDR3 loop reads CASSIRDRNEKLFF. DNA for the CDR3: TGTGCCAGTAGTATTCGGGACAGAAATGAAAAACTGTTTTTT.

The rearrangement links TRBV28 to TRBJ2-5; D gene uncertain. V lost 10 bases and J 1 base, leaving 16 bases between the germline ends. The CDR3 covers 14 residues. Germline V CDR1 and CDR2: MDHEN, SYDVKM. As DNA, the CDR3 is TGTGCCACTCAACGAAATAGAGGCCAAGAGACCCAGTACTTC. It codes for CATQRNRGQETQYF.

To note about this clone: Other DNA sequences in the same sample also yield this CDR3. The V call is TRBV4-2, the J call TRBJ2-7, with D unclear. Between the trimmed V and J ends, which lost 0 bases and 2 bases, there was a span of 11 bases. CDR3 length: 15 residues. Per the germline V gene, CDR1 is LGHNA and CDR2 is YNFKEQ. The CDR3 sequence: CASSQEFAEAYEQYF. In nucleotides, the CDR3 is TGTGCCAGCAGCCAAGAGTTTGCCGAGGCCTACGAGCAGTACTTC.

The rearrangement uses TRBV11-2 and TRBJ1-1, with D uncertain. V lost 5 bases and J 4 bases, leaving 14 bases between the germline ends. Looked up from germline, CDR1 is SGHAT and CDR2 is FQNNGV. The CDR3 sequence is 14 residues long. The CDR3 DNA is TGTGCCAGCAGCCTATCCAATTGGGGCACTGAAGCTTTCTTT. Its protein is CASSLSNWGTEAFF.

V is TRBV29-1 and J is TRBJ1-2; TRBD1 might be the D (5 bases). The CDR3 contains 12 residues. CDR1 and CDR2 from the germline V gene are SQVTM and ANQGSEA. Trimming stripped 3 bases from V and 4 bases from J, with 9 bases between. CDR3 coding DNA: TGCAGCGTTGAGAGGGACCCCTATGGCTACACCTTC. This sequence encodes CSVERDPYGYTF.

The CDR3 sequence: CASSPWDRTYEQYF. The DNA of the CDR3 is TGTGCCAGCAGCCCGTGGGATCGGACCTACGAGCAGTACTTC. The chain is built from TRBV9 and TRBJ2-7; D is unresolved. Trimming pared 4 bases from V and 2 bases from J, leaving 13 bases between. The CDR3 length is 14 residues. CDR1 is SGDLS, CDR2 YYNGEE, per germline.

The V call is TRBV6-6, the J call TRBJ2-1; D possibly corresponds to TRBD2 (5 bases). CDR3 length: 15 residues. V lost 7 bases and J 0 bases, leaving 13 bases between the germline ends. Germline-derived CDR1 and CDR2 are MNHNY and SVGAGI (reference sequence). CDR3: CASKWSGSSYNEQFF. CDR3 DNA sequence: TGTGCCAGCAAGTGGAGCGGTAGCTCCTACAATGAGCAGTTCTTC.

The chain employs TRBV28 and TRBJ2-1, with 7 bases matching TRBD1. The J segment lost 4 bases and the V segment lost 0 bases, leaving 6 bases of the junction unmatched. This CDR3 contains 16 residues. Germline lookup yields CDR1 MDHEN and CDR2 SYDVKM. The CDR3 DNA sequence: TGTGCCAGCAGTTTATGGCGTACAGGGGCGTACAATGAGCAGTTCTTC. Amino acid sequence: CASSLWRTGAYNEQFF.

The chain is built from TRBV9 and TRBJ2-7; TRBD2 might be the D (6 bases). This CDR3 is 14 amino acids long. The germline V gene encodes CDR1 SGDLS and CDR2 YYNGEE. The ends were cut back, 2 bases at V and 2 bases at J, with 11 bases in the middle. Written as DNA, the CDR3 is TGTGCCAGCAGCGTCCGGGACTTACCCTACGAGCAGTACTTC. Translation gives CASSVRDLPYEQYF.

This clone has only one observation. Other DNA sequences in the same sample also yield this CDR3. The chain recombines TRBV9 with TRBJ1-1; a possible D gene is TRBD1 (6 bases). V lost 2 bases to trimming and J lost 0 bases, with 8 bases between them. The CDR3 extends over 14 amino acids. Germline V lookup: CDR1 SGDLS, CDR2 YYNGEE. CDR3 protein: CASSVQGMNTEAFF. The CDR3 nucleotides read TGTGCCAGCAGCGTCCAGGGGATGAACACTGAAGCTTTCTTT.

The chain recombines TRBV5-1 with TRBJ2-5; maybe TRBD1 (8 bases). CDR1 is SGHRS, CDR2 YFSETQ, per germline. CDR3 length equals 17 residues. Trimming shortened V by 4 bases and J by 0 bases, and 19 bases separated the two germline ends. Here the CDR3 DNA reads TGCGCCAGCAGCCCTACGGGGGGCAGGGGGCACCAAGAGACCCAGTACTTC. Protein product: CASSPTGGRGHQETQYF.

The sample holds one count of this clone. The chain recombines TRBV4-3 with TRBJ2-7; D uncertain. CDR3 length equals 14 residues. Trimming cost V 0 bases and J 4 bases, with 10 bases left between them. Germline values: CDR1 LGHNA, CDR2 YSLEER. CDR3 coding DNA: TGCGCCAGCAGCCAAGAGAGGTTGTTGTACGAGCAGTACTTC. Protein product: CASSQERLLYEQYF.

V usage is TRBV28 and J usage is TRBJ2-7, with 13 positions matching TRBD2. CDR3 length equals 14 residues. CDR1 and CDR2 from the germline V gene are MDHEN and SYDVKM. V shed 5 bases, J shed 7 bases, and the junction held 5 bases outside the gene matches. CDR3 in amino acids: CASSPLAGGREQYF. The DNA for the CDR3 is TGTGCCAGCAGTCCACTAGCGGGAGGGCGGGAGCAGTACTTC.

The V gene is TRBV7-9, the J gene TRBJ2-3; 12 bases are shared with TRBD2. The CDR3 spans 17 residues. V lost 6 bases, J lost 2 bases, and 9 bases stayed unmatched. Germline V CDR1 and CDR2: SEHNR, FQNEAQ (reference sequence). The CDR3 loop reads CASSPIGLAGITDTQYF. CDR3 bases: TGTGCCAGCAGTCCTATAGGACTAGCGGGGATCACAGATACGCAGTATTTT.

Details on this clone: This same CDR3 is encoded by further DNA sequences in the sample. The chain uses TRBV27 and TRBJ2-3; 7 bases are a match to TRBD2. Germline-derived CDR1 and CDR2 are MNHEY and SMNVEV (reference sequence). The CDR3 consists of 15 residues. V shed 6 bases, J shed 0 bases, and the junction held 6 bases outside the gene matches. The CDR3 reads CASSPKRGSTDTQYF. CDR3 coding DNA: TGTGCCAGCAGCCCCAAGCGGGGCAGCACAGATACGCAGTATTTT.

The CDR3 loop reads CASRPRGVQDYEGAFF. In nucleotides, the CDR3 is TGTGCCAGTAGACCTAGAGGGGTTCAGGATTACGAGGGAGCTTTCTTT. The chain recombines TRBV19 with TRBJ1-1; D is possibly TRBD1 (5 bases). Trimming took off 6 bases at V and 10 bases at J, with 27 bases between the two ends. CDR3 length equals 16 residues. The germline V gene encodes CDR1 LNHDA and CDR2 SQIVND (reference sequence).

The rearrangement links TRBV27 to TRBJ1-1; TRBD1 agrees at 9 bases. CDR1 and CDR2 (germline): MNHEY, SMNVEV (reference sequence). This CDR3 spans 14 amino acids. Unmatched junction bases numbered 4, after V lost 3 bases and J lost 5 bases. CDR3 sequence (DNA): TGTGCCAGCAGTTTCACAGGGGGCCAGACTGAAGCTTTCTTT. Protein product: CASSFTGGQTEAFF.

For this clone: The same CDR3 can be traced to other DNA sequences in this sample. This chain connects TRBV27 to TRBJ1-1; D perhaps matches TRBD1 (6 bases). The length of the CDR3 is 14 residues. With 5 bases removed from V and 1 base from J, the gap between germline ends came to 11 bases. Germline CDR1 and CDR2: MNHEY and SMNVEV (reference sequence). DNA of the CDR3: TGTGCCAGCAGTCCTACAGGGAGGAACACTGAAGCTTTCTTT. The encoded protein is CASSPTGRNTEAFF.

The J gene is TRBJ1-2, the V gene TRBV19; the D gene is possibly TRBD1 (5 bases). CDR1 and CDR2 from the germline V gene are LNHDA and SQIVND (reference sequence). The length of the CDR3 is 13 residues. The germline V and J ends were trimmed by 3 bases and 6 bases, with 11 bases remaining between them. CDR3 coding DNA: TGTGCCAGTAGTATCCAGGGAGGGGATGGCTACACCTTC. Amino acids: CASSIQGGDGYTF.

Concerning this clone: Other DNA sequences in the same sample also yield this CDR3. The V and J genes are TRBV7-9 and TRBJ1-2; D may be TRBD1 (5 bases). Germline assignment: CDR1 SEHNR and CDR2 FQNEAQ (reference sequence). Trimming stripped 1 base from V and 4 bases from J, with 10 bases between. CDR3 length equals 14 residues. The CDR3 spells CASSLGQGIYGYTF. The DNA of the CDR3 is TGTGCCAGCAGCTTAGGGCAGGGTATCTATGGCTACACCTTC.

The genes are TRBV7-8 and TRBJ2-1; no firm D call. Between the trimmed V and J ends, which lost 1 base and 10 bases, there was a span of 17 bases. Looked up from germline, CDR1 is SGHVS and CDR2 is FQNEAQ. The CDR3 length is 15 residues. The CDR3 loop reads CASSLVSSSHREQFF. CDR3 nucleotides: TGTGCCAGCAGCTTAGTATCTAGTTCCCATAGGGAGCAGTTCTTC.

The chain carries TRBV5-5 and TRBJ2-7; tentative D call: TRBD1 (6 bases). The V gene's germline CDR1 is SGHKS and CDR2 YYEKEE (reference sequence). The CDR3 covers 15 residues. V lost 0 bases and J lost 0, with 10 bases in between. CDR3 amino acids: CASSLETGSSYEQYF. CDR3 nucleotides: TGTGCCAGCAGCTTGGAAACAGGGAGCTCCTACGAGCAGTACTTC.